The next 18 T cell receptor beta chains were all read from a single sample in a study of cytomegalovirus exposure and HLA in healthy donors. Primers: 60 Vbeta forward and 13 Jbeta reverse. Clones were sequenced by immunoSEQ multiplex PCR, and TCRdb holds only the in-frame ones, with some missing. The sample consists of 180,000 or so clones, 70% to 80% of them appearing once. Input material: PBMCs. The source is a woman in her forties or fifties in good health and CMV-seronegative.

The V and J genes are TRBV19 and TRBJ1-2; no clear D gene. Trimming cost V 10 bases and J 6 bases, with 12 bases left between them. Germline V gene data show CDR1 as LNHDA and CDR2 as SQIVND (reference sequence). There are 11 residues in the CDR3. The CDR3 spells CATRRSDGYTF. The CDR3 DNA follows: TGTGCCACTAGGAGGTCAGATGGCTACACCTTC.

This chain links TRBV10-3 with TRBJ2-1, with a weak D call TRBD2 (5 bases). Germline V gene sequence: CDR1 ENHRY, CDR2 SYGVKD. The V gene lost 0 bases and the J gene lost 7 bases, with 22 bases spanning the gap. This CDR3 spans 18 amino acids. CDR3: CAISESAGLPGERNEQFF. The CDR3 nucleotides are TGTGCCATCAGTGAGTCTGCGGGCCTCCCAGGTGAAAGAAATGAGCAGTTCTTC.

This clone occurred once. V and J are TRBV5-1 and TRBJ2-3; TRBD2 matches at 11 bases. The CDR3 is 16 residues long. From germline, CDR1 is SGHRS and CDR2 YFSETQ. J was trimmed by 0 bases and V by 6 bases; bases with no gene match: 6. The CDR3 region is CASTGLAGSSTDTQYF. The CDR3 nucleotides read TGCGCCAGCACCGGACTAGCGGGTTCTAGCACAGATACGCAGTATTTT.

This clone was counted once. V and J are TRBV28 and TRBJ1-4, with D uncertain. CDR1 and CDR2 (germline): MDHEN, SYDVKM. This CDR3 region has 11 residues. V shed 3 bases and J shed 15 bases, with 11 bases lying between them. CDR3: CASSFRTKLFF. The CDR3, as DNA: TGTGCCAGCAGTTTCCGCACTAAGTTGTTTTTT. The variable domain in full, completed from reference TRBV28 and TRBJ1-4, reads DVKVTQSSRYLVKRTGEKVFLECVQDMDHENMFWYRQDPGLGLRLIYFSYDVKMKEKGDIPEGYSVSREKKERFSLILESASTNQTSMYLCASSFRTKLFFGSGTQLSVL.

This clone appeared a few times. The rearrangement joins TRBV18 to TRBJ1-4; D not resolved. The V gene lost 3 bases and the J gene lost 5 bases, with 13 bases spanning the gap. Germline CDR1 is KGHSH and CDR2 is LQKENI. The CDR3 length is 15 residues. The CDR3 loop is CASSPEKTMNEKLFF. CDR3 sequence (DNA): TGTGCCAGCTCACCCGAGAAAACCATGAATGAAAAACTGTTTTTT.

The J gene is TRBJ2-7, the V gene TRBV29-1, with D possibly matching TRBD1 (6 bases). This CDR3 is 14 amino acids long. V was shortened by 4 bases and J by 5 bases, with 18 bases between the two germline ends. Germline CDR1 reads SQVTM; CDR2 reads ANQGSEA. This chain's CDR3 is CSVGTTGFGNEQYF. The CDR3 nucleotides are TGCAGCGTTGGGACAACAGGGTTCGGGAACGAGCAGTACTTC.

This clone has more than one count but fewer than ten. CDR3 region: CASSQDRGQSYEQYF. CDR3 nucleotide sequence: TGCGCCAGCAGCCAAGATCGAGGACAGTCGTACGAGCAGTACTTC. The rearrangement joins TRBV4-3 to TRBJ2-7; TRBD1 might be the D (6 bases). CDR3 length: 15 amino acids. Germline assignment: CDR1 LGHNA and CDR2 YSLEER. The V end was cut by 0 bases, the J end by 4 bases, with 13 bases between.

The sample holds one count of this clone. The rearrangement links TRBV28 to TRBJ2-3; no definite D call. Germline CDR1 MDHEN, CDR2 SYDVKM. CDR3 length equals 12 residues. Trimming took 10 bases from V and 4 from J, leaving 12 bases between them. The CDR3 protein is CATGLGADTQYF. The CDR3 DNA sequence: TGTGCCACCGGCTTGGGCGCAGATACGCAGTATTTT.

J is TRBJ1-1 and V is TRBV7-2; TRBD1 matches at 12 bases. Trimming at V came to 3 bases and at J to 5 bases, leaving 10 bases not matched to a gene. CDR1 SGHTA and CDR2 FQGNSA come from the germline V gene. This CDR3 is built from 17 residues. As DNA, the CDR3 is TGTGCCAGCAGCTTGCTGGGGACAGGGGGCGCAGGGACTGAAGCTTTCTTT. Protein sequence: CASSLLGTGGAGTEAFF.

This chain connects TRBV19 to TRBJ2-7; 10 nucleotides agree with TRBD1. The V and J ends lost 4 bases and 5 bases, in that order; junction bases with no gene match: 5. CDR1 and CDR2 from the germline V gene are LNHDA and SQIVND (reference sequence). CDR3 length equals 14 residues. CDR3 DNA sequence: TGTGCCAGTAGTACCGGGGACAGGGGCCACGAGCAGTACTTC. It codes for CASSTGDRGHEQYF.

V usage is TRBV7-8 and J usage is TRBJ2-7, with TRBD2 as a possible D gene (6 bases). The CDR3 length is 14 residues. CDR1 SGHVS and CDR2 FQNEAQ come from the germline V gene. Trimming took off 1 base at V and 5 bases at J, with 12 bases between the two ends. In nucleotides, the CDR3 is TGTGCCAGCAGCTTAGATCCCCCGGGGGACGAGCAGTACTTC. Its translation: CASSLDPPGDEQYF.

The CDR3 DNA reads TGTGCCAGCAGCTTGGCGTCGGACAGACCTAATGAAAAACTGTTTTTT. This sequence encodes CASSLASDRPNEKLFF. The rearrangement uses TRBV5-4 and TRBJ1-4, with a possible D match to TRBD1 (6 bases). Germline V gene sequence: CDR1 SGHNT, CDR2 YYREEE (reference sequence). Trimming stripped 0 bases from V and 3 bases from J, with 12 bases between. CDR3 length: 16 amino acids.

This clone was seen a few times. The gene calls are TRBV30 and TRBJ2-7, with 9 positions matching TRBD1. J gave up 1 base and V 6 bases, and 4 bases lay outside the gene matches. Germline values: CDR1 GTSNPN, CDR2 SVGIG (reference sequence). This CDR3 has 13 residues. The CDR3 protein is CACTGGASYEQYF. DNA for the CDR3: TGTGCCTGTACAGGGGGCGCGTCCTACGAGCAGTACTTC. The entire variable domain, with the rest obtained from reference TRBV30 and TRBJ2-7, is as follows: SQTIHQWPATLVQPVGSPLSLECTVEGTSNPNLYWYRQAAGRGLQLLFYSVGIGQISSEVPQNLSASRPQDRQFILSSKKLLLSDSGFYLCACTGGASYEQYFGPGTRLTVT.

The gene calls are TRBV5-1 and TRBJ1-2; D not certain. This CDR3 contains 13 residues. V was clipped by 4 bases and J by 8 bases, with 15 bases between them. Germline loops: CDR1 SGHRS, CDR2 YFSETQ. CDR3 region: CASSLEALEGYTF. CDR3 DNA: TGCGCCAGCAGCCTGGAGGCGCTGGAGGGCTACACCTTC. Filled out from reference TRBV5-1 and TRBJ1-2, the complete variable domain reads KAGVTQTPRYLIKTRGQQVTLSCSPISGHRSVSWYQQTPGQGLQFLFEYFSETQRNKGNFPGRFSGRQFSNSRSEMNVSTLELGDSALYLCASSLEALEGYTFGSGTRLTVV.

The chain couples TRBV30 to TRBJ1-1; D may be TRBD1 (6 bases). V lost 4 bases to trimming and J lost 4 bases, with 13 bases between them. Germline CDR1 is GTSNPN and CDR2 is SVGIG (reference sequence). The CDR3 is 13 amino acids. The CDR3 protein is CAWTGGALTEAFF. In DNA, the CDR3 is TGTGCCTGGACCGGGGGGGCTCTCACTGAAGCTTTCTTT.

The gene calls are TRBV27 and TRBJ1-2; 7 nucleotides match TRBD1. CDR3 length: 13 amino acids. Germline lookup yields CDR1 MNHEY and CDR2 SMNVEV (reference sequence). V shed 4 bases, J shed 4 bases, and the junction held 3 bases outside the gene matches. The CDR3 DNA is TGTGCCAGCAGTTGGACAGGATCCTATGGCTACACCTTC. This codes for CASSWTGSYGYTF.

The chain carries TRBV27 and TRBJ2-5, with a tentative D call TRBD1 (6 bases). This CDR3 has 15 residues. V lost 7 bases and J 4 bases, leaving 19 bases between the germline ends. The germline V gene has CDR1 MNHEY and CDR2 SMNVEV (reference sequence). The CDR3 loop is CASTRLWGLAETQYF. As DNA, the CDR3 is TGTGCCAGCACTCGGCTCTGGGGGCTCGCAGAGACCCAGTACTTC.

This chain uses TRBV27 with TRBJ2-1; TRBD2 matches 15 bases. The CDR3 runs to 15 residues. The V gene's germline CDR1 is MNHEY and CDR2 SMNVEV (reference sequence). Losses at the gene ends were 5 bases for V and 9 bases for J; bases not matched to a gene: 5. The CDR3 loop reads CASSRTSGRAIEQFF. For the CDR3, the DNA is TGTGCCAGCAGTAGGACTAGCGGGAGGGCTATTGAGCAGTTCTTC.